The sequence of this T cell receptor (beta chain) was determined in a study of cytotoxic CD8 clonotypes in ibrutinib-treated CLL. Points on this clone: Its antigen is as yet unknown.

Whole-study results and caveats: At progression, clonality fell back toward baseline after rising at ibrutinib response. Public clonotypes were seen rarely and were contracted or stable on treatment.

Germline lookup yields CDR1 MDHEN and CDR2 SYDVKM. The CDR3 has 13 amino acids. The V end lost 2 bases, the J end lost 9 bases, and 11 bases lay between the germline ends. Generated by immunoSEQ multiplex PCR, the TCRdb table keeps only in-frame clones and is missing some. The top ten hold more than 25% of the sample, which has fewer than 30,000 clones, roughly 65% seen once. The input for sequencing was PBMCs, taken after 24 months of ibrutinib treatment. The genes are TRBV28 and TRBJ1-3, with a possible D match to TRBD1 (5 bases). The receptor's source is a human donor with chronic lymphocytic leukemia. The CDR3 spells CASSLQGYGTIYF. CDR3 nucleotides: TGTGCCAGCAGTTTACAGGGTTACGGCACCATATATTTT.